This TCR beta chain was recovered during a study of cytomegalovirus exposure and HLA in healthy donors. This CDR3 comprises 13 residues. Germline V gene lookup returns CDR1 KGHSH and CDR2 LQKENI. The junction had 1 base not matched to a gene; V was cut back by 2 bases and J by 3 bases. General study findings and limits: Later analysis associated a missense DCLRE1C variant with TCR beta V- and J-gene trimming. Cytomegalovirus association was assigned to approximately 160 TCR beta chains. An analysis that was carried out later associated about 17,000 TCR beta sequences with HLA alleles at 0.05 false discovery rate.

PCR primers comprised 60 Vbeta and 13 Jbeta primers. Generated by immunoSEQ multiplex PCR, the TCRdb table keeps only in-frame clones and is missing some. The sample yields about 160,000 clones, roughly 82% seen once. In the case of this clone: Its specificity is not known.

The chain uses TRBV18 and TRBJ2-7; 7 nucleotides agree with TRBD2. The specimen was PBMCs. The TCR sequence derives from a man in his fifties in good health and CMV-seropositive. The CDR3: CASSPGTNYEQYV. The DNA for the CDR3 is TGTGCCAGCTCACCAGGGACTAACTACGAGCAGTACGTC.